Shown below are 7 T cell receptor beta chains from a single sample sequenced in a study of cytomegalovirus exposure and HLA in healthy donors. The PCR employed 60 Vbeta primers together with 13 Jbeta primers. The assay was immunoSEQ multiplex PCR, and TCRdb's table has in-frame clones only and misses some. The sample consists of 160,000 or so clones, roughly four fifths of them appearing once. Sequencing input: PBMCs. These receptors all stem from a female donor in good health and CMV-seronegative.

This clone was detected once. The chain recombines TRBV29-1 with TRBJ1-2; D remains ambiguous. In germline, CDR1 is SQVTM, CDR2 ANQGSEA. With 1 base removed from V and 4 bases from J, the gap between germline ends came to 10 bases. This CDR3 has 13 amino acids. The CDR3 is CSVEGPGSYGYTF. DNA of the CDR3: TGCAGCGTTGAAGGTCCGGGGAGCTATGGCTACACCTTC.

The chain joins TRBV11-2 to TRBJ2-7; 9 positions agree with TRBD1. V shed 5 bases and J 2 bases; nucleotides not matched to a gene: 4. Per the germline V gene, CDR1 is SGHAT and CDR2 is FQNNGV. The CDR3 contains 14 residues. In nucleotides, the CDR3 is TGTGCCAGCAGCCGGGACAGGGCCCCCTACGAGCAGTACTTC. This sequence encodes CASSRDRAPYEQYF.

The chain combines TRBV4-3 with TRBJ2-5, with 12 bases identical to TRBD2. V dropped 2 bases and J dropped 4; count of bases not matched to a gene: 8. The germline gives CDR1 LGHNA, CDR2 YSLEER. This CDR3 has 17 residues. The CDR3 here is CASSQRLAGEWGETQYF. For the CDR3, the DNA is TGCGCCAGCAGCCAAAGACTAGCGGGAGAATGGGGAGAGACCCAGTACTTC.

The genes are TRBV19 and TRBJ2-1; 12 bases are a match to TRBD2. The germline CDR1 and CDR2 sequences are LNHDA and SQIVND (reference sequence). The CDR3 totals 14 residues. Trimming at V came to 9 bases and at J to 7 bases, leaving 7 bases not matched to a gene. CDR3 sequence reads: CASLTSGSGNEQFF. CDR3 nucleotide sequence: TGTGCCAGCCTGACTAGCGGGAGCGGTAATGAGCAGTTCTTC.

This clone is a singleton in its sample. The chain joins TRBV28 to TRBJ1-1; TRBD1 might be the D (5 bases). Trimming cost V 5 bases and J 4 bases, with 14 bases left between them. This CDR3 is 14 amino acids long. Per germline, CDR1 MDHEN and CDR2 SYDVKM. This CDR3 is CASSPTPGFTEAFF. As DNA, the CDR3 is TGTGCCAGCAGTCCCACTCCAGGGTTCACTGAAGCTTTCTTT. The full variable domain, completed using reference TRBV28 and TRBJ1-1, is DVKVTQSSRYLVKRTGEKVFLECVQDMDHENMFWYRQDPGLGLRLIYFSYDVKMKEKGDIPEGYSVSREKKERFSLILESASTNQTSMYLCASSPTPGFTEAFFGQGTRLTVV.

This chain connects TRBV6-6 to TRBJ2-7, with TRBD1 identical over 8 bases. V was clipped by 2 bases and J by 4 bases; unmatched bases: 10. The CDR3 is 16 residues long. Germline values: CDR1 MNHNY, CDR2 SVGAGI (reference sequence). The CDR3 region has the DNA TGTGCCAGCAGTTACCGCCCCGGACAGGGTAATTACGAGCAGTACTTC. It is translated as CASSYRPGQGNYEQYF.

The chain links TRBV6-6 to TRBJ2-7; 7 nucleotides match TRBD2. The CDR3 length is 12 residues. The trim removed 6 bases at V and 6 bases at J, leaving 5 bases unmatched. The V gene's germline CDR1 is MNHNY and CDR2 SVGAGI (reference sequence). The CDR3 reads CASRVTGGEQYF. In DNA, the CDR3 is TGTGCCAGCAGGGTAACGGGAGGCGAGCAGTACTTC.